A selection of T cell receptor beta chains follows, all from one sample in a study of shared clonotypes between healthy human individuals. This table comes from immunoSEQ multiplex PCR, and its TCRdb copy is limited to in-frame clones, with some not included. The sample consists of hundreds of thousands of clones, approximately 96% of them appearing once. The specimen was naive CD8+ T cells sorted from blood. All receptors derive from a man aged 30 to 39 in good health. Each CDR3 is given with its conserved first and last residue. The D gene is left open where the match is weak. Rows give clone size only sometimes, using once, few, many, or a class for an expanded clone.

j_gene: TRBJ2-1; d_gene: TRBD2; abundance: .; v_gene: TRBV7-9; CDR3nt: TGTGCCAGCAGCCCGCCGGGACTAGCGAGAGGTGAGCAGTTCTTC; CDR3aa: CASSPPGLARGEQFF
j_gene: TRBJ2-5; d_gene: .; abundance: .; v_gene: TRBV5-1; CDR3nt: TGCGCCAGCAGGGAGTTTCCGGGGCCCTACCAAGAGACCCAGTACTTC; CDR3aa: CASREFPGPYQETQYF
j_gene: TRBJ2-7; d_gene: TRBD2; abundance: .; v_gene: TRBV25-1; CDR3nt: TGTGCCAGCAGGAGCGGGAGCTCCTACGAGCAGTACTTC; CDR3aa: CASRSGSSYEQYF
j_gene: TRBJ2-7; d_gene: TRBD2; abundance: .; v_gene: TRBV7-8; CDR3nt: TGTGCCAGCAGCTTACGACCGGGACTAGCTTACGAGCAGTACTTC; CDR3aa: CASSLRPGLAYEQYF
j_gene: TRBJ2-7; d_gene: .; abundance: .; v_gene: TRBV6-6; CDR3nt: TGTGCCAGCAGTATTACGGACTCCTACGAGCAGTACTTC; CDR3aa: CASSITDSYEQYF
j_gene: TRBJ2-2; d_gene: .; abundance: .; v_gene: TRBV11-2; CDR3nt: TGTGCCAGCAGCTTAATGGGCGCGAAGACCGGGGAGCTGTTTTTT; CDR3aa: CASSLMGAKTGELFF
j_gene: TRBJ2-4; d_gene: TRBD1; abundance: .; v_gene: TRBV19; CDR3nt: TGTGCCAGTAGTCCCTGGACAGGGGTAAAAAACATTCAGTACTTC; CDR3aa: CASSPWTGVKNIQYF
j_gene: TRBJ2-7; d_gene: .; abundance: .; v_gene: TRBV29-1; CDR3nt: TGCAGCGTCGGGACAATTTCCTCCTACGAGCAGTACTTC; CDR3aa: CSVGTISSYEQYF
j_gene: TRBJ2-3; d_gene: TRBD1; abundance: .; v_gene: TRBV6-5; CDR3nt: TGTGCCAGTATAGATACAGGGGCCTCAGAAGATACGCAGTATTTT; CDR3aa: CASIDTGASEDTQYF
j_gene: TRBJ2-7; d_gene: .; abundance: .; v_gene: TRBV9; CDR3nt: TGTGCCAGCAGCGCCCGTGTCAGCTCCTACGAGCAGTACTTC; CDR3aa: CASSARVSSYEQYF
j_gene: TRBJ2-3; d_gene: .; abundance: .; v_gene: TRBV27; CDR3nt: TGTGCCAGCAGTAGGACATCAGATACGCAGTATTTT; CDR3aa: CASSRTSDTQYF
j_gene: TRBJ2-2; d_gene: TRBD2; abundance: .; v_gene: TRBV7-9; CDR3nt: TGTGCCAGCAGCCCCGGGACTAGCGGGAGAGGAATCGCCGGGGAGCTGTTTTTT; CDR3aa: CASSPGTSGRGIAGELFF
j_gene: TRBJ1-5; d_gene: .; abundance: .; v_gene: TRBV28; CDR3nt: TGTGCCAGCAGTCTGAAGACCAAAGAGAGCTATAGCAATCAGCCCCAGCATTTT; CDR3aa: CASSLKTKESYSNQPQHF
j_gene: TRBJ2-7; d_gene: .; abundance: .; v_gene: TRBV5-5; CDR3nt: TGTGCCAGCAGTCAGGAGGGGACTCTTGGGTACGAGCAGTACTTC; CDR3aa: CASSQEGTLGYEQYF
j_gene: TRBJ1-1; d_gene: .; abundance: once; v_gene: TRBV7-9; CDR3nt: TGTGCCAGCAGCCCGCGGTCGAACACTGAAGCTTTCTTT; CDR3aa: CASSPRSNTEAFF
j_gene: TRBJ2-3; d_gene: TRBD2; abundance: .; v_gene: TRBV28; CDR3nt: TGTGCCAGCAGGCCTACTAGCGGGAGTTTTTCAGATACGCAGTATTTT; CDR3aa: CASRPTSGSFSDTQYF
j_gene: TRBJ2-1; d_gene: .; abundance: .; v_gene: TRBV7-9; CDR3nt: TGTGCCAGCAGCTTAGGCAGGACCTACAATGAGCAGTTCTTC; CDR3aa: CASSLGRTYNEQFF
j_gene: TRBJ2-7; d_gene: .; abundance: once; v_gene: TRBV6-5; CDR3nt: TGTGCCAGCAGTTACTCCATCGGTGGCGACTACGAGCAGTACTTC; CDR3aa: CASSYSIGGDYEQYF
j_gene: TRBJ1-5; d_gene: .; abundance: .; v_gene: TRBV18; CDR3nt: TGTGCCAGCTCACCATTAGGGCCTAATCAGCCCCAGCATTTT; CDR3aa: CASSPLGPNQPQHF
j_gene: TRBJ2-1; d_gene: .; abundance: .; v_gene: TRBV14; CDR3nt: TGTGCCAGCACTTCAACGCCTAGCTCCTACAATGAGCAGTTCTTC; CDR3aa: CASTSTPSSYNEQFF
j_gene: TRBJ2-1; d_gene: .; abundance: .; v_gene: TRBV7-9; CDR3nt: TGTGCCAGCAGCTTAAACAGGGCCGGAGACAATGAGCAGTTCTTC; CDR3aa: CASSLNRAGDNEQFF
j_gene: TRBJ2-7; d_gene: .; abundance: .; v_gene: TRBV11-2; CDR3nt: TGTGCCAGCAGCTTAGTAGGCCAGTACTACGAGCAGTACTTC; CDR3aa: CASSLVGQYYEQYF
j_gene: TRBJ2-7; d_gene: .; abundance: .; v_gene: TRBV11-2; CDR3nt: TGTGCCAGCAGTGTCGGAGTTGCCTACGAGCAGTACTTC; CDR3aa: CASSVGVAYEQYF
j_gene: TRBJ2-3; d_gene: .; abundance: .; v_gene: TRBV6-5; CDR3nt: TGTGCCAGCAGGGCCGCAGATACGCAGTATTTT; CDR3aa: CASRAADTQYF
j_gene: TRBJ2-1; d_gene: TRBD1; abundance: .; v_gene: TRBV29-1; CDR3nt: TGCAGCGCTTTCGACAGGGGGAAATACAATGAGCAGTTCTTC; CDR3aa: CSAFDRGKYNEQFF
j_gene: TRBJ1-5; d_gene: .; abundance: once; v_gene: TRBV6-6; CDR3nt: TGTGCCAGCAGTTACCCTGCAGGGAGCAATCAGCCCCAGCATTTT; CDR3aa: CASSYPAGSNQPQHF
j_gene: TRBJ2-5; d_gene: .; abundance: .; v_gene: TRBV7-8; CDR3nt: TGTGCCAGCAGCTTAGGCATATCTGAGACCCAGTACTTC; CDR3aa: CASSLGISETQYF
j_gene: TRBJ2-1; d_gene: .; abundance: .; v_gene: TRBV6-1; CDR3nt: TGTGCCAGCAGCTACAGGGTGACGTCCAATGAGCAGTTCTTC; CDR3aa: CASSYRVTSNEQFF
j_gene: TRBJ2-2; d_gene: TRBD1; abundance: .; v_gene: TRBV7-6; CDR3nt: TGTGCCAGCAGCGACCGGGACAGGGGCACCGGGGAGCTGTTTTTT; CDR3aa: CASSDRDRGTGELFF
j_gene: TRBJ1-1; d_gene: .; abundance: .; v_gene: TRBV18; CDR3nt: TGTGCCAGCTCACCACAGACGCCTGAAGCTTTCTTT; CDR3aa: CASSPQTPEAFF
j_gene: TRBJ2-6; d_gene: .; abundance: .; v_gene: TRBV7-8; CDR3nt: TGTGCCAGCAGCTCACTCGTTGGGGCCAACGTCCTGACTTTC; CDR3aa: CASSSLVGANVLTF
j_gene: TRBJ2-5; d_gene: .; abundance: .; v_gene: TRBV7-9; CDR3nt: TGTGCCAGCAGCTTCATCGAGGGCCAAGAGACCCAGTACTTC; CDR3aa: CASSFIEGQETQYF
j_gene: TRBJ1-1; d_gene: .; abundance: .; v_gene: TRBV4-1; CDR3nt: TGCGCCAGCAGCCAAGATCGGAGGGGGTACACTGAAGCTTTCTTT; CDR3aa: CASSQDRRGYTEAFF
j_gene: TRBJ2-1; d_gene: .; abundance: .; v_gene: TRBV27; CDR3nt: TGTGCCACCTCGACCTACAATGAGCAGTTCTTC; CDR3aa: CATSTYNEQFF
j_gene: TRBJ2-1; d_gene: .; abundance: .; v_gene: TRBV6-1; CDR3nt: TGTGCCAGTGGGAGAGGCCCAGAGCAGTTCTTC; CDR3aa: CASGRGPEQFF